In its sample, the clone carrying this T cell receptor (beta chain) was seen many times. No antigen is known for it. This sample was included in a study of identical twins. Findings and limits, study-wide: Models came in too low on out-of-frame TCR alpha sharing in monozygotic twins. Fewer insertions characterized abundant cord blood beta clonotypes, whereas memory repertoires showed none.

Among all donors, each was a healthy Caucasian. This CDR3 spans 15 amino acids. V gave up 0 bases and J gave up 5 bases, with 16 bases separating them. In germline, CDR1 is SQVTM, CDR2 ANQGSEA. One entry per CDR3 protein, called by TCRdb with MiXCR from the 5' RACE reads. The table lists around 480,000 distinct CDR3 sequences, more than 13% of them singletons. These data were also filed under a second study, of yellow fever vaccine responses in identical twins.

Sequencing used CD4+ T cells sorted from blood. This clonotype was sampled from a young woman in good health. The chain couples TRBV29-1 to TRBJ2-5; D remains unclear. This chain's CDR3 is CSVEDKVRVWETQYF. The DNA for the CDR3 is TGCAGCGTTGAAGATAAAGTTAGGGTATGGGAGACCCAGTACTTC.